This T cell receptor beta chain was identified during a study of T cell responses to AZD1222 COVID-19 vaccine. Broader study findings: In a largely white British group with more females than males, clonal diversity was possibly underestimated.

Produced via immunoSEQ multiplex PCR; TCRdb's table is partial and in-frame only. The sample has some 140,000 clones, around 93% seen once; the top ten hold roughly 2.8%. As to this clone: Its antigen is not identified.

This CDR3 comprises 14 residues. Trimming at V came to 4 bases and at J to 3 bases, leaving 5 bases not matched to a gene. The V gene's germline CDR1 is MGHRA and CDR2 YSYEKL. Source: peripheral blood, taken on day 0 of AZD1222 vaccination. The genes are TRBV4-1 and TRBJ1-2; 7 bases map to TRBD1. The sequence was obtained from an adult in good health. The CDR3 sequence is CASSPQTGHYGYTF. For the CDR3, the DNA is TGCGCCAGCAGCCCTCAGACAGGGCACTATGGCTACACCTTC.